Given below is one TCR beta chain in context. The protocol was immunoSEQ multiplex PCR, while the TCRdb copy is restricted to in-frame clones and leaves out a portion. The repertoire includes tens of thousands of clones, approximately 89% of them detected once, and about 28% sits in the top ten. The data belong to a study of OX40 agonist ivuxolimab in advanced cancers. This clonotype was obtained from an adult with an advanced solid tumor such as melanoma, head and neck, liver or kidney cancer. The sequencing used CD4+ or CD8+ T cells sorted from blood, collected in a trial of the OX40 agonist ivuxolimab.

CDR3 sequence: CASSSGQGAAYEQYF. The CDR3 DNA sequence: TGTGCCAGCAGTTCGGGACAGGGGGCAGCGTACGAGCAGTACTTC. J is TRBJ2-7 and V is TRBV28; 12 bases line up with TRBD1. CDR1 MDHEN and CDR2 SYDVKM come from the germline V gene. V shed 4 bases and J 4 bases; nucleotides not matched to a gene: 5. The CDR3 length is 15 residues.